Below are 22 T cell receptor beta chains sequenced from a single sample in a study of cytomegalovirus exposure and HLA in healthy donors. The PCR contained 60 Vbeta and 13 Jbeta primers. The repertoire was sequenced with immunoSEQ multiplex PCR; TCRdb's copy has only in-frame clones and lacks some. The table includes some 200,000 clones, roughly 77% detected once. Input material: PBMCs. The receptors derive from a male donor in good health and CMV-seropositive.

The chain joins TRBV6-5 to TRBJ1-2; D is undetermined. Trimming removed 1 base from V and 4 bases from J, with 16 bases in between. The CDR3 spans 16 residues. Germline V gene data show CDR1 as MNHEY and CDR2 as SVGAGI. The CDR3 sequence: CASSYLLNAGGYGYTF. Written as DNA, the CDR3 is TGTGCCAGCAGTTACTTACTAAATGCGGGAGGCTATGGCTACACCTTC.

The V call is TRBV5-1, the J call TRBJ2-3; TRBD2 is a possible D gene (7 bases). Trimming left V 4 bases short and J 6 bases short, with 21 bases between. The CDR3 length is 16 residues. Germline lookup yields CDR1 SGHRS and CDR2 YFSETQ. The DNA of the CDR3 is TGCGCCAGCAGCCGGGGGGCTAGCGGTGGTTGGGATACGCAGTATTTT. Translated: CASSRGASGGWDTQYF.

This clone was picked up one time. The genes are TRBV6-5 and TRBJ1-5; maybe TRBD1 (6 bases). The length of the CDR3 is 13 residues. In germline, CDR1 is MNHEY, CDR2 SVGAGI. The V gene lost 8 bases and the J gene lost 6 bases, with 14 bases spanning the gap. In DNA, the CDR3 is TGTGCCAGCGGGGGGGGCTCGGGTCAGCCCCAGCATTTT. Encoded protein: CASGGGSGQPQHF.

The chain joins TRBV5-4 to TRBJ2-3, with D hard to call. Germline lookup yields CDR1 SGHNT and CDR2 YYREEE (reference sequence). This CDR3 is 16 amino acids long. V lost 0 bases, J lost 4 bases, and 15 bases lay in between. The CDR3 DNA sequence: TGTGCCAGCAGCTTGGAAGCTTCCCGGGTGGCAGATACGCAGTATTTT. Protein: CASSLEASRVADTQYF.

This clone was seen a few times. This chain uses TRBV7-2 with TRBJ1-2, with 8 bases lining up with TRBD1. Trimming took 2 bases from V and 8 from J; bases not matched to a gene: 4. CDR3 size: 13 residues. From germline, CDR1 is SGHTA and CDR2 FQGNSA. CDR3 loop: CASSLQGTGGYTF. The CDR3 nucleotides are TGTGCCAGCAGCTTACAGGGGACAGGCGGCTACACCTTC.

V gene TRBV5-4 combines with J gene TRBJ2-1; 7 nucleotides agree with TRBD1. The CDR3 covers 13 residues. Unmatched junction bases numbered 6, after V lost 4 bases and J lost 8 bases. Germline V gene lookup returns CDR1 SGHNT and CDR2 YYREEE (reference sequence). Here the CDR3 DNA reads TGTGCCAGCAGCAACCGACAGGGTGATGAGCAGTTCTTC. Translation: CASSNRQGDEQFF. Complete variable domain (other parts from reference TRBV5-4 and TRBJ2-1): ETGVTQSPTHLIKTRGQQVTLRCSSQSGHNTVSWYQQALGQGPQFIFQYYREEENGRGNFPPRFSGLQFPNYSSELNVNALELDDSALYLCASSNRQGDEQFFGPGTRLTVL.

This rearrangement joins TRBV27 to TRBJ2-3, with 7 bases matching TRBD2. The CDR3 contains 17 residues. The junction had 17 bases not matched to a gene; V was cut back by 5 bases and J by 6 bases. The germline V gene encodes CDR1 MNHEY and CDR2 SMNVEV (reference sequence). In nucleotides, the CDR3 is TGTGCCAGCAGTCTGGAATCGGGGGGAAATGAGGGTGATACGCAGTATTTT. As protein: CASSLESGGNEGDTQYF.

The CDR3 coding sequence is TGCGCCACCCGGCGGGGGGACCCAGCAGGGAAGACCCAGTACTTC. It is translated as CATRRGDPAGKTQYF. The V gene is TRBV4-3, the J gene TRBJ2-5; the match to TRBD2 covers 8 bases. Trimming cost V 10 bases and J 6 bases; bases outside gene matches: 16. Germline V gene sequence: CDR1 LGHNA, CDR2 YSLEER. This CDR3 spans 15 amino acids.

The chain links TRBV18 to TRBJ2-1; 11 bases align to TRBD2. Trimming removed 3 bases from V and 8 bases from J; junction bases left unmatched: 6. The CDR3 consists of 15 residues. Germline CDR1 KGHSH, CDR2 LQKENI. The CDR3 coding sequence is TGTGCCAGCTCACCGCGTAGCGGGAGGGAAGATGAGCAGTTCTTC. Encoded protein: CASSPRSGREDEQFF.

The V call is TRBV19, the J call TRBJ1-4, with 10 bases lining up with TRBD1. Germline V CDR1 and CDR2: LNHDA, SQIVND (reference sequence). V shed 7 bases, J shed 5 bases, and the junction held 4 bases outside the gene matches. This CDR3 is built from 14 residues. In DNA, the CDR3 is TGTGCCAGTAAACGGACAGGGGGAAATGAAAAACTGTTTTTT. It specifies CASKRTGGNEKLFF.

The chain employs TRBV4-3 and TRBJ2-2; D may be TRBD2 (5 bases). Trimming removed 0 bases at V and 6 bases at J, with 11 bases between. The germline V gene encodes CDR1 LGHNA and CDR2 YSLEER. This CDR3 spans 15 amino acids. The CDR3 here is CASSQEDRGPGELFF. The CDR3 bases are TGCGCCAGCAGCCAAGAAGACCGGGGTCCCGGGGAGCTGTTTTTT.

This clone appeared once. The chain is built from TRBV6-6 and TRBJ2-2; D unclear. The CDR3 runs to 14 residues. Germline CDR1 reads MNHNY; CDR2 reads SVGAGI (reference sequence). The V gene lost 4 bases and the J gene lost 1 base, with 7 bases spanning the gap. CDR3 residues: CASSSFRNTGELFF. CDR3 nucleotides: TGTGCCAGCAGTTCGTTTCGGAACACCGGGGAGCTGTTTTTT.

The chain has TRBV5-1 and TRBJ2-7, with TRBD1 identical over 7 bases. CDR1 is SGHRS and CDR2 is YFSETQ in the germline V gene. This CDR3 is built from 14 residues. The V segment lost 4 bases and the J segment 0 bases; nucleotides outside the gene matches: 4. This CDR3 is CASSNRDSSYEQYF. Written as DNA, the CDR3 is TGCGCCAGCAGCAACCGGGACAGCTCCTACGAGCAGTACTTC.

CDR3 in amino acids: CASSPGTGAGQPQHF. The CDR3 nucleotides read TGTGCCAGCTCACCCGGGACAGGGGCCGGTCAGCCCCAGCATTTT. The V call is TRBV18, the J call TRBJ1-5, with 10 bases aligning to TRBD1. This CDR3 has 15 residues. Germline CDR1 is KGHSH and CDR2 is LQKENI. V lost 3 bases, J lost 6 bases, and 5 bases stayed unmatched.

The chain joins TRBV5-1 to TRBJ2-7, with D maybe TRBD2 (5 bases). Germline V lookup: CDR1 SGHRS, CDR2 YFSETQ. This CDR3 is built from 14 residues. V dropped 3 bases and J dropped 3 bases, with 13 bases sitting between them. The CDR3 DNA is TGCGCCAGCAGCTCGGGGTCGGGGTTCTACGAGCAGTACTTC. As protein: CASSSGSGFYEQYF.

This clone was observed a few times. This chain uses TRBV6-6 with TRBJ1-1; D possibly corresponds to TRBD1 (6 bases). Per germline, CDR1 MNHNY and CDR2 SVGAGI (reference sequence). This CDR3 has 12 amino acids. CDR3 nucleotide sequence: TGTGGGGGGGGCGATCTGAACACTGAAGCTTTCTTT. This gives the protein CGGGDLNTEAFF.

This chain connects TRBV6-5 to TRBJ2-7, with TRBD1 matching 9 bases. This CDR3 spans 14 amino acids. J lost 6 bases, V lost 6 bases, and 9 bases had no gene match. CDR1 MNHEY and CDR2 SVGAGI come from the germline V gene. The CDR3 here is CASSTDYRGPEQYF. CDR3 coding DNA: TGTGCCAGCAGCACCGACTACAGGGGGCCCGAGCAGTACTTC.

This chain uses TRBV7-9 with TRBJ2-5, with 11 bases matching TRBD1. Gene TRBJ2-7 matches the end of the DNA better, so the J call may be wrong. Germline V lookup: CDR1 SEHNR, CDR2 FQNEAQ (reference sequence). The CDR3 consists of 16 residues. Here the CDR3 DNA reads TGTGCCAGCAGCTTAAGCCGGACAGGGGGCTTATACGAGCAGTACTTC. Translating gives CASSLSRTGGLYEQYF.

The chain combines TRBV2 with TRBJ2-1; maybe TRBD1 (5 bases). V was cut by 7 bases and J by 5 bases, with 24 bases left in between. The CDR3 has 17 amino acids. The germline V gene has CDR1 SNHLY and CDR2 FYNNEI. This CDR3 reads CASIKASASPTDNEQFF. CDR3 sequence (DNA): TGTGCCAGCATTAAGGCTAGTGCAAGCCCGACAGACAATGAGCAGTTCTTC.

The V gene is TRBV6-1, the J gene TRBJ1-3, with D perhaps matching TRBD1 (6 bases). Trimming shortened V by 4 bases and J by 1 base, and 11 bases separated the two germline ends. The CDR3 sequence is 15 residues long. Per the germline V gene, CDR1 is MNHNS and CDR2 is SASEGT. In DNA, the CDR3 is TGTGCCAGCAGTGTGGACAGAGGTTCTGGAAACACCATATATTTT. This translates into CASSVDRGSGNTIYF.

V and J are TRBV20-1 and TRBJ2-7; D remains ambiguous. CDR1 and CDR2 (germline): DFQATT, SNEGSKA (reference sequence). V gave up 3 bases and J gave up 6 bases, with 9 bases separating them. CDR3 length: 11 amino acids. CDR3 in amino acids: CSASGVGEQYF. The DNA for the CDR3 is TGCAGTGCTAGCGGAGTAGGCGAGCAGTACTTC.

The sample holds a few counts of this clone. Other DNA sequences in this sample translate to the same CDR3. The chain recombines TRBV7-2 with TRBJ2-7; unclear D gene. The germline V and J ends were trimmed by 4 bases and 2 bases, with 3 bases remaining between them. The CDR3 runs 11 residues. Germline CDR1 SGHTA, CDR2 FQGNSA. CDR3 nucleotide sequence: TGTGCCAGCAGCTCTACCTACGAGCAGTACTTC. It codes for CASSSTYEQYF.